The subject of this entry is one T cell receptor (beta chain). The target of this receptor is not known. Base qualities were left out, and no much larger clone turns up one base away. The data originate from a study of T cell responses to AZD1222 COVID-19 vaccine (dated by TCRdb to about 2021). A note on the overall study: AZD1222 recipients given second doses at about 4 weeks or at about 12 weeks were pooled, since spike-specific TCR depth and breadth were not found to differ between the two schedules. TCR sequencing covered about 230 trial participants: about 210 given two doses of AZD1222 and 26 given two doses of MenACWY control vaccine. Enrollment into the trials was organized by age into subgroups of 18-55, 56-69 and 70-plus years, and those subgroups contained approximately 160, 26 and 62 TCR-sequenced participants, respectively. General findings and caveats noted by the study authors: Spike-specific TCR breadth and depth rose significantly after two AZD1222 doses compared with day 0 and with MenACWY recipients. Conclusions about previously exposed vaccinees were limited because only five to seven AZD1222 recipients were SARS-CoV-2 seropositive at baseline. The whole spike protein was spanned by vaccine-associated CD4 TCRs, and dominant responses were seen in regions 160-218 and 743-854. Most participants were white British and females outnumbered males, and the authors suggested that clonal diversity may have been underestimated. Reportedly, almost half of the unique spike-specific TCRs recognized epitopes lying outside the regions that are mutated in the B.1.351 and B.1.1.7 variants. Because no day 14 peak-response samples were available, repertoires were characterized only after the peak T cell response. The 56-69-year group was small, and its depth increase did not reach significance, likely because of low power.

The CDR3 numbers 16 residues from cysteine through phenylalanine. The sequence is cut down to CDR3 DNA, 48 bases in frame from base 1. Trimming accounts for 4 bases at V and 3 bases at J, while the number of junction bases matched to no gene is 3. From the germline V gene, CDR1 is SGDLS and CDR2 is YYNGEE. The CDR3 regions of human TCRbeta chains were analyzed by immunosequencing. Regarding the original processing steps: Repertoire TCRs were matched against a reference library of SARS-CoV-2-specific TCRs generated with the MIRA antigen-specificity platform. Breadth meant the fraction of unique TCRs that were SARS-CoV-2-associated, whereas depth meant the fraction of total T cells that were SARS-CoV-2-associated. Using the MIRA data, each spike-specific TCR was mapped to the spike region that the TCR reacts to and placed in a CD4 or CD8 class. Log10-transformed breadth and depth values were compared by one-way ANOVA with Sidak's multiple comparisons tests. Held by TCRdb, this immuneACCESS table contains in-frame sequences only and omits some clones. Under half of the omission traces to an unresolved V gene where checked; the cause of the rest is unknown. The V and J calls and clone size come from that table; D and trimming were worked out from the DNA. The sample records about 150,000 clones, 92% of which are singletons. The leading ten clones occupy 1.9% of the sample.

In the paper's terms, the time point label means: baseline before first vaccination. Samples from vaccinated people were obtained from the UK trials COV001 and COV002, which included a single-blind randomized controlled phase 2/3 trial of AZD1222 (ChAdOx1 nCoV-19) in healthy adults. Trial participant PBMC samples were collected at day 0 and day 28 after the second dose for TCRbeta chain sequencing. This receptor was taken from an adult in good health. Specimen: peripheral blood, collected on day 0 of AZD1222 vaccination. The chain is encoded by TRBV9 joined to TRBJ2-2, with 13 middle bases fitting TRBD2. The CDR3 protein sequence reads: CASSRGLAGDTGELFF. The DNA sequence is TGTGCCAGCAGCCGCGGACTAGCGGGGGACACCGGGGAGCTGTTTTTT.